The 12 T cell receptor beta chains below come from one sample, sequenced in a study of control samples from healthy donors and cancer patients. TCRdb's table, derived via immunoSEQ multiplex PCR, lists solely in-frame clones and lacks some. The table lists about 130,000 clones, just under 95% of them singletons, with about 5.5% in the top ten. Sequenced: blood. The receptor source for this set is a man aged 18 to 29 in good health.

This chain uses TRBV11-2 with TRBJ1-1, with unresolved D. The V and J ends lost 1 base and 5 bases respectively, with 17 bases between them. This CDR3 comprises 16 residues. From germline, CDR1 is SGHAT and CDR2 FQNNGV. CDR3 nucleotide sequence: TGTGCCAGCAGCTTAGTATGGAGCAGTCGGGGAACTGAAGCTTTCTTT. Translated, it gives CASSLVWSSRGTEAFF. The full variable domain, with the rest looked up from reference TRBV11-2 and TRBJ1-1, is EAGVAQSPRYKIIEKRQSVAFWCNPISGHATLYWYQQILGQGPKLLIQFQNNGVVDDSQLPKDRFSAERLKGVDSTLKIQPAKLEDSAVYLCASSLVWSSRGTEAFFGQGTRLTVV.

The V call is TRBV7-9, the J call TRBJ1-1; possibly TRBD1 for D (5 bases). This CDR3 is built from 14 residues. Germline V gene data show CDR1 as SEHNR and CDR2 as FQNEAQ (reference sequence). Trimming took 6 bases from V and 3 from J, leaving 14 bases between them. CDR3 residues: CASSLQGSDTEAFF. CDR3 in DNA: TGTGCCAGCAGTCTGCAGGGAAGTGACACTGAAGCTTTCTTT. The variable domain in full, with the rest retrieved from reference TRBV7-9 and TRBJ1-1, is DTGVSQNPRHKITKRGQNVTFRCDPISEHNRLYWYRQTLGQGPEFLTYFQNEAQLEKSRLLSDRFSAERPKGSFSTLEIQRTEQGDSAMYLCASSLQGSDTEAFFGQGTRLTVV.

The V call is TRBV9, the J call TRBJ1-2; D is possibly TRBD1 (5 bases). This CDR3 contains 14 residues. Germline V gene sequence: CDR1 SGDLS, CDR2 YYNGEE. Trimming removed 0 bases from V and 0 bases from J, with 6 bases in between. DNA for the CDR3: TGTGCCAGCAGCGTAGCGGGGGCTAACTATGGCTACACCTTC. This encodes CASSVAGANYGYTF.

The chain joins TRBV7-2 to TRBJ2-1, with D unresolved. V was cut by 3 bases and J by 3 bases, with 9 bases left in between. The CDR3 loop spans 14 amino acids. Germline V gene data show CDR1 as SGHTA and CDR2 as FQGNSA. The CDR3: CASSFADLYNEQFF. CDR3 bases: TGTGCCAGCAGCTTCGCCGACCTCTACAATGAGCAGTTCTTC.

The chain couples TRBV9 to TRBJ2-6; 7 nucleotides match TRBD1. Germline V gives CDR1 SGDLS, CDR2 YYNGEE. The J segment lost 2 bases and the V segment lost 1 base, leaving 6 bases of the junction unmatched. The CDR3 has 17 amino acids. The CDR3 nucleotides are TGTGCCAGCAGCGTAATTACAGGGGCCCCTGGGGCCAACGTCCTGACTTTC. Its protein is CASSVITGAPGANVLTF.

This chain links TRBV13 with TRBJ1-3; D is unclear. The CDR3 extends over 14 amino acids. Germline V gene lookup returns CDR1 PRHDT and CDR2 FYEKMQ (reference sequence). With 7 bases removed from V and 5 bases from J, the gap between germline ends came to 15 bases. The CDR3 protein is CASNRMLERNTIYF. Written as DNA, the CDR3 is TGTGCCAGCAATAGGATGCTAGAGAGAAACACCATATATTTT.

The rearrangement uses TRBV2 and TRBJ1-6, with D possibly being TRBD1 (6 bases). Germline V gene data show CDR1 as SNHLY and CDR2 as FYNNEI. The CDR3 covers 15 residues. V shed 2 bases and J shed 5 bases, with 10 bases lying between them. CDR3 nucleotide sequence: TGTGCCAGCAGTGAAAGGGGGTTTGATAATTCACCCCTCCACTTT. It yields the protein CASSERGFDNSPLHF.

The chain couples TRBV24-1 to TRBJ2-1; 9 bases align to TRBD1. Germline values: CDR1 KGHDR, CDR2 SFDVKD. The CDR3 is 17 residues long. V was pared by 12 bases and J by 5 bases, with 19 bases of the junction left unmatched. In nucleotides, the CDR3 is TGTGCCCCTTCCCTCCTTCACCGACAGGGGGTAAACAATGAGCAGTTCTTC. Translation: CAPSLLHRQGVNNEQFF.

The rearrangement uses TRBV2 and TRBJ1-2; 7 positions match TRBD1. The junction had 10 bases not matched to a gene; V was cut back by 9 bases and J by 3 bases. The CDR3 is made up of 14 amino acids. Germline CDR1 reads SNHLY; CDR2 reads FYNNEI. The CDR3 is CARRTGFSDYGYTF. DNA for the CDR3: TGTGCCAGGAGGACAGGTTTTAGTGACTATGGCTACACCTTC. The variable domain in full, with the rest retrieved from reference TRBV2 and TRBJ1-2, is EPEVTQTPSHQVTQMGQEVILRCVPISNHLYFYWYRQILGQKVEFLVSFYNNEISEKSEIFDDQFSVERPDGSNFTLKIRSTKLEDSAMYFCARRTGFSDYGYTFGSGTRLTVV.

The chain employs TRBV6-5 and TRBJ1-6; 9 bases match TRBD1. The CDR3 is made up of 15 amino acids. Per the germline V gene, CDR1 is MNHEY and CDR2 is SVGAGI. Unmatched junction bases numbered 4, after V lost 4 bases and J lost 6 bases. The CDR3 coding sequence is TGTGCCAGCAGTTGGGACAGGGAGGGTAATTCACCCCTCCACTTT. This codes for CASSWDREGNSPLHF.

The chain is built from TRBV6-6 and TRBJ1-1, with TRBD1 matching 8 bases. The CDR3 spans 15 residues. From germline, CDR1 is MNHNY and CDR2 SVGAGI (reference sequence). Trimming removed 5 bases from V and 1 base from J; junction bases left unmatched: 6. In DNA, the CDR3 is TGTGCCAGCAGTAAGGACAGGGAGTGGAACACTGAAGCTTTCTTT. Protein: CASSKDREWNTEAFF.

The chain employs TRBV5-1 and TRBJ1-1; unclear D gene. The germline CDR1 and CDR2 sequences are SGHRS and YFSETQ. This CDR3 region has 13 residues. V was trimmed by 2 bases and J by 4 bases, leaving 9 bases between them. The CDR3 DNA reads as TGCGCCAGCAGCTTTGGGGATATCACTGAAGCTTTCTTT. Amino acid sequence: CASSFGDITEAFF.